What follows describes a single T cell receptor beta chain. Patients in Seattle were enrolled during active infection, then followed longitudinally. From germline, CDR1 is SGHTA and CDR2 FQGTGA. The CDR3 consists of 15 residues. Trimming removed 5 bases from V and 4 bases from J, with 15 bases in between. Original methodology: By means of reference gene primer amplification, nucleated cell counts were estimated. Profiling relied on immunoSEQ multiplex PCR, and the TCRdb table lists in-frame clones only, not all of them. The DNA was the basis for D and trimming; V, J and clone size are from that table. The sample holds hundreds of thousands of clones; roughly 80% are singletons and the top ten take 7.5%. This sample is drawn from a study of blood T cell repertoires in COVID-19. About the research overall: The study drew acute and convalescent COVID-19 samples from the United States, Italy and Spain. Sources were T cells, B-cell-depleted T cells, or PBMCs; the material itself was cDNA or gDNA.

The chain carries TRBV7-3 and TRBJ2-1; the D gene is possibly TRBD1 (7 bases). Material: peripheral blood. The receptor was derived from a woman of 80 years or more with COVID-19, enrolled during active disease. The CDR3 loop is CASSLQGGAYNEQFF. The CDR3 DNA reads as TGTGCCAGCAGCCTGCAGGGGGGAGCTTACAATGAGCAGTTCTTC. The variable domain in full, completed from reference TRBV7-3 and TRBJ2-1, reads GAGVSQTPSNKVTEKGKYVELRCDPISGHTALYWYRQSLGQGPEFLIYFQGTGAADDSGLPNDRFFAVRPEGSVSTLKIQRTERGDSAVYLCASSLQGGAYNEQFFGPGTRLTVL.